This T cell receptor beta chain was sequenced during a study of cytomegalovirus exposure and HLA in healthy donors. Of note for this clone: The target antigen is unknown. The sample holds other DNA sequences that translate to the same CDR3.

The V and J ends lost 0 bases and 4 bases respectively, with 9 bases between them. This CDR3 is built from 14 residues. In germline, CDR1 is SGHRS, CDR2 YFSETQ. Primers: 60 Vbeta forward and 13 Jbeta reverse. Assay used: immunoSEQ multiplex PCR; TCRdb lists only in-frame clones, some missing. The sample features 95,000 to 150,000 clones, with about 2.3% in its top ten. Study findings and constraints: Earlier analysis found most TCR beta V segments productive about 87% or about 30% of the time. Overall, under 200 TCR beta chains were annotated as cytomegalovirus-associated. Later analysis demonstrated an association between a missense DCLRE1C variant and TCR beta V- and J-gene trimming. Most TCRs appeared rarely, but some public TCRs recurred in many donors.

The sequenced material came from PBMCs. This receptor was taken from a man aged 40-50 years in good health and CMV-seronegative. The chain recombines TRBV5-1 with TRBJ2-3; D may be TRBD2 (7 bases). CDR3 coding DNA: TGCGCCAGCAGCTTGGCGGGGGGCGCAGATACGCAGTATTTT. This gives the protein CASSLAGGADTQYF.